One and the same sample provided the 13 T cell receptor beta chains below, sequenced in a study of long-term antiretroviral therapy in people with HIV (dated by TCRdb to the early 2020s). The immunoSEQ hsTCRB v3.0 assay was used at survey level resolution to sequence the TRB variable region. This immuneACCESS table, as held by TCRdb, lists in-frame sequences with V and J called but not all clones. Of the missing ones, under half trace to an unresolved V gene in checked studies; the others have no known cause. In all, the sample holds some 29,000 clones, and roughly 90% of those were seen once. The top ten clones comprise around 4.1% of the sample. The material sequenced was unsorted PBMCs, taken 0.5 years after starting antiretroviral therapy. The receptors were gathered from a woman aged 18-35 years with HIV.

This chain uses TRBV4-2 with TRBJ2-1, with 10 bases identical to TRBD2. The V and J ends lost 0 bases and 0 bases, in that order; junction bases with no gene match: 8. The CDR3 sequence is 19 residues long. CDR1 and CDR2 (germline): LGHNA, YNFKEQ. DNA for the CDR3: TGTGCCAGCAGCCAAGATAGGTCCTCTAGCGGGAGCTCCTACAATGAGCAGTTCTTC. This sequence encodes CASSQDRSSSGSSYNEQFF.

The rearrangement links TRBV15 to TRBJ1-5, with a weak D call TRBD1 (6 bases). The CDR3 sequence is 16 residues long. V dropped 8 bases and J dropped 3 bases, with 20 bases sitting between them. Germline CDR1 is LNHNV and CDR2 is YYDKDF (reference sequence). CDR3 bases: TGTGCCACCCAAGACAGGTGGCTTGTTATCAATCAGCCCCAGCATTTT. This encodes CATQDRWLVINQPQHF.

The genes are TRBV7-2 and TRBJ2-7; D gene uncertain. CDR1 and CDR2 (germline): SGHTA, FQGNSA. Deletions cut 3 bases from V and 4 bases from J, with 13 bases between. The CDR3 runs to 14 residues. The CDR3 DNA sequence: TGTGCCAGCAGCTTTTCCTTCGGAGATTACGAGCAGTACTTC. Translating gives CASSFSFGDYEQYF.

A few counts support this clone. Written as DNA, the CDR3 is TGTGCCAGCCTGGGACAGGGCTATGGCTACACCTTC. It translates to CASLGQGYGYTF. The V and J genes are TRBV2 and TRBJ1-2, with 9 bases fitting TRBD1. V gave up 8 bases and J gave up 4 bases; unmatched junction bases: 2. This CDR3 region has 12 residues. CDR1 is SNHLY, CDR2 FYNNEI, per germline.

The chain joins TRBV11-2 to TRBJ1-5, with D unclear. Germline CDR1 SGHAT, CDR2 FQNNGV. Between the trimmed V and J ends, which lost 5 bases and 3 bases, there was a span of 11 bases. CDR3 length: 14 amino acids. CDR3 DNA sequence: TGTGCCAGCAGCCCGGCGGGGTACAATCAGCCCCAGCATTTT. Amino acids: CASSPAGYNQPQHF.

This clone showed up just once. The genes are TRBV10-2 and TRBJ2-3, with D unresolved. Trimming pared 5 bases from V and 0 bases from J, leaving 12 bases between. The CDR3 runs to 15 residues. The V gene's germline CDR1 is WSHSY and CDR2 SAAADI. Here the CDR3 reads CASSSFGTSTDTQYF. CDR3 coding DNA: TGCGCCAGCAGTTCTTTCGGAACTAGCACAGATACGCAGTATTTT.

V gene TRBV6-1 combines with J gene TRBJ2-1, with 11 bases matching TRBD1. The CDR3 is 15 residues long. Germline loops: CDR1 MNHNS, CDR2 SASEGT. V trimming: 5 bases; J trimming: 8 bases; junction bases outside the gene matches: 8. The CDR3 loop is CASSLLDRGPDEQFF. CDR3 DNA sequence: TGTGCCAGCAGTTTACTGGACAGGGGGCCGGATGAGCAGTTCTTC.

This clone was detected only a few times. The rearrangement joins TRBV10-3 to TRBJ2-2; a weak D match, TRBD1 (7 bases). With 6 bases removed from V and 8 bases from J, the gap between germline ends came to 10 bases. The V gene's germline CDR1 is ENHRY and CDR2 SYGVKD. CDR3 length: 12 amino acids. CDR3 in amino acids: CAIRTGTGELFF. DNA for the CDR3: TGTGCCATCAGGACAGGGACTGGGGAGCTGTTTTTT.

This chain links TRBV6-5 with TRBJ2-7; a possible D gene is TRBD2 (5 bases). Germline CDR1 and CDR2: MNHEY and SVGAGI. The CDR3 is 15 amino acids. Trimming stripped 6 bases from V and 0 bases from J, with 15 bases between. The CDR3 reads CASSRDEGASYEQYF. For the CDR3, the DNA is TGTGCCAGCAGCCGTGATGAGGGCGCCTCCTACGAGCAGTACTTC.

The CDR3, as DNA: TGTGCCAGCTCCCCGCGACAGGGAGCAGATACGCAGTATTTT. It translates to CASSPRQGADTQYF. The chain is built from TRBV6-1 and TRBJ2-3; 7 bases are a match to TRBD1. Germline V gene sequence: CDR1 MNHNS, CDR2 SASEGT. This CDR3 spans 14 amino acids. The V and J ends lost 8 bases and 4 bases, in that order; junction bases with no gene match: 9.

The gene calls are TRBV10-3 and TRBJ1-5; the D gene is possibly TRBD1 (6 bases). This CDR3 is 13 amino acids long. V was pared by 6 bases and J by 5 bases, with 11 bases between. Germline CDR1 ENHRY, CDR2 SYGVKD. CDR3 residues: CAIRDSYDQPQHF. Here the CDR3 DNA reads TGTGCCATCAGGGACAGCTACGATCAGCCCCAGCATTTT.

This clone was recorded only once. The chain employs TRBV5-1 and TRBJ2-7, with 8 bases that match TRBD1. With 4 bases clipped from V and 4 bases from J, the junction kept 7 bases outside the gene matches. Germline V gives CDR1 SGHRS, CDR2 YFSETQ. This CDR3 comprises 14 residues. Written as DNA, the CDR3 is TGCGCCAGCAGCCTCGGGACAGGACAGTACGAGCAGTACTTC. Amino acids: CASSLGTGQYEQYF.

The J gene is TRBJ2-7, the V gene TRBV4-2; TRBD2 might be the D (6 bases). The CDR3 is made up of 14 amino acids. Germline CDR1 reads LGHNA; CDR2 reads YNFKEQ. Trimming left V 4 bases short and J 3 bases short, with 13 bases between. CDR3 amino acids: CASSPSGGIYEQYF. CDR3 sequence (DNA): TGTGCCAGCAGCCCCTCGGGCGGGATCTACGAGCAGTACTTC.